The 20 T cell receptor beta chains below were found in one sample sequenced in a study of radiotherapy plus CTLA-4 blockade in lung cancer. Measured with immunoSEQ multiplex PCR; TCRdb has only the in-frame clones, and not every one. In the table there are around 110,000 clones, 70% to 90% of which are singletons. This specimen consisted of peripheral blood, obtained from a patient treated with radiotherapy plus ipilimumab. The receptor source for this set is a human donor with non-small cell lung cancer that progressed on radiotherapy plus ipilimumab.

CDR3 loop: CASSPREEYEQYF. The CDR3, as DNA: TGTGCCAGCTCACCGAGGGAAGAATACGAGCAGTACTTC. This chain joins TRBV18 and TRBJ2-7; maybe TRBD2 (5 bases). Between the trimmed V and J ends, which lost 3 bases and 4 bases, there was a span of 10 bases. Germline V gene data show CDR1 as KGHSH and CDR2 as LQKENI. The CDR3 length is 13 residues.

V and J are TRBV27 and TRBJ2-7, with 9 bases matching TRBD1. CDR3 length equals 16 residues. Trimming cost V 1 base and J 5 bases; bases outside gene matches: 9. Germline lookup yields CDR1 MNHEY and CDR2 SMNVEV (reference sequence). CDR3 protein: CASSLWEGQGANEQYF. In nucleotides, the CDR3 is TGTGCCAGCAGTTTATGGGAGGGACAGGGCGCCAACGAGCAGTACTTC.

V and J are TRBV30 and TRBJ1-5; 7 positions agree with TRBD1. Germline V gene lookup returns CDR1 GTSNPN and CDR2 SVGIG (reference sequence). The CDR3 runs to 15 residues. V was clipped by 5 bases and J by 4 bases; unmatched bases: 11. The CDR3 protein is CAWSGGGRGNQPQHF. The DNA for the CDR3 is TGTGCCTGGTCAGGGGGGGGGCGCGGGAATCAGCCCCAGCATTTT. Complete variable domain (other parts from reference TRBV30 and TRBJ1-5): SQTIHQWPATLVQPVGSPLSLECTVEGTSNPNLYWYRQAAGRGLQLLFYSVGIGQISSEVPQNLSASRPQDRQFILSSKKLLLSDSGFYLCAWSGGGRGNQPQHFGDGTRLSIL.

The V call is TRBV5-1, the J call TRBJ2-5; D might be TRBD2 (6 bases). The CDR3 runs 13 residues. V lost 4 bases and J lost 5, with 12 bases in between. Per the germline V gene, CDR1 is SGHRS and CDR2 is YFSETQ. Here the CDR3 reads CASSLPSVETQYF. CDR3 DNA sequence: TGCGCCAGCAGCCTCCCTAGCGTCGAGACCCAGTACTTC. Based on the CDR3 plus reference TRBV5-1 and TRBJ2-5, the full variable domain is KAGVTQTPRYLIKTRGQQVTLSCSPISGHRSVSWYQQTPGQGLQFLFEYFSETQRNKGNFPGRFSGRQFSNSRSEMNVSTLELGDSALYLCASSLPSVETQYFGPGTRLLVL.

CDR3 region: CASSEGAEGEGNQPQHF. CDR3 sequence (DNA): TGTGCCAGCAGTGAAGGAGCGGAGGGAGAGGGGAATCAGCCCCAGCATTTT. The chain has TRBV2 and TRBJ1-5, with TRBD1 as a possible D gene (5 bases). This CDR3 is built from 17 residues. The V and J ends lost 1 base and 4 bases respectively, with 17 bases between them. Germline CDR1 SNHLY, CDR2 FYNNEI.

The chain links TRBV2 to TRBJ2-1; D may be TRBD2 (5 bases). The V gene's germline CDR1 is SNHLY and CDR2 FYNNEI. The CDR3 extends over 14 amino acids. The V end lost 4 bases, the J end lost 5 bases, and 12 bases lay between the germline ends. This CDR3 is CASSGRERDNEQFF. The CDR3 region has the DNA TGTGCCAGCAGTGGCCGGGAAAGGGACAATGAGCAGTTCTTC. The variable domain in full, completed from reference TRBV2 and TRBJ2-1, reads EPEVTQTPSHQVTQMGQEVILRCVPISNHLYFYWYRQILGQKVEFLVSFYNNEISEKSEIFDDQFSVERPDGSNFTLKIRSTKLEDSAMYFCASSGRERDNEQFFGPGTRLTVL.

The chain joins TRBV6-1 to TRBJ1-2; D uncertain. This CDR3 spans 13 amino acids. V lost 4 bases to trimming and J lost 0 bases, with 6 bases between them. Per germline, CDR1 MNHNS and CDR2 SASEGT. This CDR3 reads CASSVDPNYGYTF. CDR3 nucleotides: TGTGCCAGCAGTGTAGATCCTAACTATGGCTACACCTTC.

The CDR3 here is CATSRDRGDGYTF. The CDR3 DNA sequence: TGTGCCACTTCTCGGGACAGGGGGGATGGCTACACCTTC. The chain employs TRBV6-1 and TRBJ1-2; TRBD1 matches at 11 bases. The V and J ends lost 10 bases and 6 bases, in that order; junction bases with no gene match: 7. The germline gives CDR1 MNHNS, CDR2 SASEGT. This CDR3 contains 13 residues.

The chain carries TRBV29-1 and TRBJ1-2; no firm D call. This CDR3 spans 11 amino acids. V lost 7 bases and J lost 4, with 10 bases in between. Germline-derived CDR1 and CDR2 are SQVTM and ANQGSEA. The CDR3 DNA reads as TGCAGCGGGGCCGGACCCTATGGCTACACCTTC. Amino acid sequence: CSGAGPYGYTF.

This chain connects TRBV15 to TRBJ2-2; the D is unclear. Germline lookup yields CDR1 LNHNV and CDR2 YYDKDF (reference sequence). This CDR3 has 16 amino acids. Between the trimmed V and J ends, which lost 0 bases and 1 base, there was a span of 9 bases. Here the CDR3 reads CATSRDQIQNTGELFF. The CDR3 DNA follows: TGTGCCACCAGCAGAGATCAGATCCAGAACACCGGGGAGCTGTTTTTT.

This chain joins TRBV5-1 and TRBJ2-2; D may match TRBD1 or TRBD2 (5 bases each). Per germline, CDR1 SGHRS and CDR2 YFSETQ. This CDR3 has 15 residues. V was shortened by 4 bases and J by 0 bases, with 10 bases between the two germline ends. CDR3 sequence: CASSRDEANTGELFF. The CDR3 nucleotides are TGCGCCAGCAGCCGGGACGAGGCGAACACCGGGGAGCTGTTTTTT. Filled out from reference TRBV5-1 and TRBJ2-2, the complete variable domain reads KAGVTQTPRYLIKTRGQQVTLSCSPISGHRSVSWYQQTPGQGLQFLFEYFSETQRNKGNFPGRFSGRQFSNSRSEMNVSTLELGDSALYLCASSRDEANTGELFFGEGSRLTVL.

The chain employs TRBV27 and TRBJ1-2; D is undetermined. Germline CDR1 and CDR2: MNHEY and SMNVEV (reference sequence). The CDR3 consists of 13 residues. Trimming pared 5 bases from V and 0 bases from J, leaving 7 bases between. CDR3 bases: TGTGCCAGCAGTGACAAACCTAACTATGGCTACACCTTC. Residues: CASSDKPNYGYTF.

This chain joins TRBV9 and TRBJ2-1; D unclear. V lost 0 bases, J lost 2 bases, and 6 bases lay in between. In germline, CDR1 is SGDLS, CDR2 YYNGEE. The CDR3 is made up of 14 amino acids. The CDR3 loop reads CASSVGGTYNEQFF. DNA for the CDR3: TGTGCCAGCAGCGTAGGAGGAACCTACAATGAGCAGTTCTTC. The full variable domain, in which reference TRBV9 and TRBJ2-1 provide the parts outside the CDR3, is DSGVTQTPKHLITATGQRVTLRCSPRSGDLSVYWYQQSLDQGLQFLIQYYNGEERAKGNILERFSAQQFPDLHSELNLSSLELGDSALYFCASSVGGTYNEQFFGPGTRLTVL.

V is TRBV19 and J is TRBJ2-1, with TRBD2 matching 9 bases. This CDR3 has 16 amino acids. CDR1 and CDR2 (germline): LNHDA, SQIVND (reference sequence). V lost 3 bases and J lost 9; bases outside the gene matches: 12. CDR3 sequence reads: CASSIASSGRVSEQFF. The CDR3 DNA sequence: TGTGCCAGTAGTATTGCGAGTAGCGGGAGAGTTAGTGAGCAGTTCTTC.

This sequence joins TRBV19 and TRBJ2-7, with D possibly TRBD2 on 5 matching bases. The germline V gene encodes CDR1 LNHDA and CDR2 SQIVND (reference sequence). Trimming removed 3 bases at V and 4 bases at J, with 10 bases between. There are 13 residues in the CDR3. The CDR3 reads CASSIAWEYEQYF. DNA of the CDR3: TGTGCCAGTAGTATTGCGTGGGAGTACGAGCAGTACTTC.

The rearrangement links TRBV15 to TRBJ2-2; D gene ambiguous. The V gene lost 0 bases and the J gene lost 7 bases, with 9 bases spanning the gap. The CDR3 consists of 14 residues. Germline CDR1 is LNHNV and CDR2 is YYDKDF (reference sequence). The CDR3 is CATSRENTDGELFF. The CDR3 DNA is TGTGCCACCAGCAGAGAGAATACGGACGGGGAGCTGTTTTTT.

The V call is TRBV6-1, the J call TRBJ1-1; D remains ambiguous. V was cut by 2 bases and J by 4 bases, with 5 bases left in between. Germline assignment: CDR1 MNHNS and CDR2 SASEGT. The CDR3 loop spans 12 amino acids. The CDR3 region is CASSESVTEAFF. DNA for the CDR3: TGTGCCAGCAGTGAATCGGTCACTGAAGCTTTCTTT.

The rearrangement uses TRBV10-3 and TRBJ1-2, with D unresolved. The V end was cut by 6 bases, the J end by 7 bases, with 15 bases between. The CDR3 runs 13 residues. Germline CDR1 and CDR2: ENHRY and SYGVKD. The CDR3 protein is CAISPSGKFGYTF. CDR3 coding DNA: TGTGCCATCAGCCCCAGCGGCAAATTTGGCTACACCTTC.

This clone was counted only a few times. The J gene is TRBJ2-1, the V gene TRBV9, with a tentative D call TRBD1 (6 bases). This CDR3 has 17 residues. The V gene lost 0 bases and the J gene lost 6 bases, with 19 bases spanning the gap. Germline CDR1 reads SGDLS; CDR2 reads YYNGEE. The CDR3 loop reads CASSVEETGGWSNEQFF. CDR3 in DNA: TGTGCCAGCAGCGTAGAGGAGACAGGTGGGTGGAGCAATGAGCAGTTCTTC.

This chain connects TRBV19 to TRBJ2-2, with D perhaps assigned TRBD1 or TRBD2 (8 bases each). Germline CDR1 reads LNHDA; CDR2 reads SQIVND (reference sequence). The CDR3 has 19 residues. V dropped 5 bases and J dropped 7 bases, with 29 bases sitting between them. The CDR3 spells CASSLGDRPLAGSVGELFF. Written as DNA, the CDR3 is TGTGCCAGTAGTCTCGGGGACAGGCCTCTAGCGGGCTCAGTCGGGGAGCTGTTTTTT.